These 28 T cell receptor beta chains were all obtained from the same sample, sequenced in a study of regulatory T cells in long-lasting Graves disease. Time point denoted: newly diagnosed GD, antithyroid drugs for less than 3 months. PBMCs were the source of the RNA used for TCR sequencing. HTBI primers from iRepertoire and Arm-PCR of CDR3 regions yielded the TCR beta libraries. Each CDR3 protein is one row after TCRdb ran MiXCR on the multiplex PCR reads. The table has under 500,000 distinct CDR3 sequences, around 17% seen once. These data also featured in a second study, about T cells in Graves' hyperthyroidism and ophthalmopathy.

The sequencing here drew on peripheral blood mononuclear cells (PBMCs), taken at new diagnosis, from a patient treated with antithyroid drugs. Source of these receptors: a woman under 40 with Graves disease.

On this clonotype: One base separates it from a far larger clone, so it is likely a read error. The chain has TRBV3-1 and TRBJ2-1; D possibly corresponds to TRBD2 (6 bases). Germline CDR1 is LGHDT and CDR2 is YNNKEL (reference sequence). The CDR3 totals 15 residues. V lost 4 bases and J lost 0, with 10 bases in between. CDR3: CASSPRESSYNEQFF. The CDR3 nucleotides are TGTGCCAGCAGCCCCCGGGAGAGCTCCTACAATGAGCAGTTCTTC.

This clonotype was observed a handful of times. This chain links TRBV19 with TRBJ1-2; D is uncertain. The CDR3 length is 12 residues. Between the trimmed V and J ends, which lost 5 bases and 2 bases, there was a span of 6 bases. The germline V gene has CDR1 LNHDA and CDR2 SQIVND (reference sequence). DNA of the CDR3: TGTGCCAGTAGTTTATGGAACTATGGCTACACCTTC. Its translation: CASSLWNYGYTF.

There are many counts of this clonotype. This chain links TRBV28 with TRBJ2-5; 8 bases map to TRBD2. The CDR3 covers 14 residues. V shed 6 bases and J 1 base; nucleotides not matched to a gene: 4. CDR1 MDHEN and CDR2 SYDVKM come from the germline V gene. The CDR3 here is CASSRTSGQETQYF. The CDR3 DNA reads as TGTGCCAGCAGCAGAACTAGCGGCCAAGAGACCCAGTACTTC.

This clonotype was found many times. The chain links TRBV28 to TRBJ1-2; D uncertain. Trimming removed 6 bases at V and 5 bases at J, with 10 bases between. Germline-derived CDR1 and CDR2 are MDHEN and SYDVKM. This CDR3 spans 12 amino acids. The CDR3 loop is CASSEGHYGYTF. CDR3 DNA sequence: TGTGCCAGCAGCGAGGGTCATTATGGCTACACCTTC.

CDR3 coding DNA: TGTGCTAGTGGTTCGTCCATGAACACTGAAGCTTTCTTT. Protein sequence: CASGSSMNTEAFF. The chain uses TRBV12-5 and TRBJ1-1, with unresolved D. The V end was cut by 4 bases, the J end by 0 bases, with 6 bases between. Looked up from germline, CDR1 is LGHNT and CDR2 is FRNRAP. This CDR3 has 13 residues.

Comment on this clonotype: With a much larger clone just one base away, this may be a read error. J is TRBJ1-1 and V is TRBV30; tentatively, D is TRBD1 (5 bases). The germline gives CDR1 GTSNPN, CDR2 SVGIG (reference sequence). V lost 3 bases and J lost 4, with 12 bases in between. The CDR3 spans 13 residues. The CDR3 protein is CAWSLGGTTEAFF. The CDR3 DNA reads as TGTGCCTGGAGCCTAGGAGGGACCACTGAAGCTTTCTTT.

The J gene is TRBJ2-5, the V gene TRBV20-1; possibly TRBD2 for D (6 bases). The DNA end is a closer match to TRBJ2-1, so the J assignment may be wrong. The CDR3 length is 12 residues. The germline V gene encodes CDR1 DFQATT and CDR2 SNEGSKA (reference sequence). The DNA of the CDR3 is TGCAGTGGCTCGGGAGAGTCGGATGAGCAGTTCTTC. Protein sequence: CSGSGESDEQFF.

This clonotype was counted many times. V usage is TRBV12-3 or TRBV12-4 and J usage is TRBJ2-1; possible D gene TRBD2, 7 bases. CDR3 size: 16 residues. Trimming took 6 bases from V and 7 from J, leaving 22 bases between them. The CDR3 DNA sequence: TGTGCCAGCAGCCTTACTGGGGGGGGGCGCGGGAATGAGCAGTTCTTC. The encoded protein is CASSLTGGGRGNEQFF.

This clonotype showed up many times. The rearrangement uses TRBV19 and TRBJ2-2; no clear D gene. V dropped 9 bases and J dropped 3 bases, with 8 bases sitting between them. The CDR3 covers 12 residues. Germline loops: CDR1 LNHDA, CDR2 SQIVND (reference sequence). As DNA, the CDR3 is TGTGCCAGCAGCCCGTACACCGGGGAGCTGTTTTTT. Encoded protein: CASSPYTGELFF.

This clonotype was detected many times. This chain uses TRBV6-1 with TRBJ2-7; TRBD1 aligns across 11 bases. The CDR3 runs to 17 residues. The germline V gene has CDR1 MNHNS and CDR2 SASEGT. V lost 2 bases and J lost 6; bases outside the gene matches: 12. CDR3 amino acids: CASSERRVGQGGGEQYF. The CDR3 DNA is TGTGCCAGCAGTGAAAGGCGTGTGGGACAGGGGGGGGGCGAGCAGTACTTC.

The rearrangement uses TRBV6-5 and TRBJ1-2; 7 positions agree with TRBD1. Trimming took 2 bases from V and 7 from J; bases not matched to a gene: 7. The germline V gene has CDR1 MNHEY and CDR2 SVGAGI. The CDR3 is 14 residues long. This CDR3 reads CASSYGEGAGGYTF. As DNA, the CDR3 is TGTGCCAGCAGTTACGGCGAGGGGGCGGGTGGCTACACCTTC.

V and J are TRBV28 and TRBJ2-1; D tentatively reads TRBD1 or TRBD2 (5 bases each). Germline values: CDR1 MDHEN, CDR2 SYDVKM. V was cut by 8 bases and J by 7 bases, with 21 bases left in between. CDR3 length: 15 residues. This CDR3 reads CASSPPGTRLNEQFF. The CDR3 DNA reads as TGTGCCAGCTCCCCCCCCGGGACCAGGCTAAATGAGCAGTTCTTC.

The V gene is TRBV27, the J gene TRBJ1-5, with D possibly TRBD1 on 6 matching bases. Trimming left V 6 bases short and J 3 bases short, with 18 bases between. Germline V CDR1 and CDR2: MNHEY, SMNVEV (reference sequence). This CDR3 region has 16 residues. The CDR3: CASSSVTGLLNQPQHF. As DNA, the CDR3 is TGTGCCAGCAGCTCGGTTACAGGGCTCCTCAATCAGCCCCAGCATTTT.

CDR3 DNA: TGTGCCAGCAGTGACCCGGGACAGGGGGCCGCCGGGGAGCTGTTTTTT. Translated: CASSDPGQGAAGELFF. The V call is TRBV28, the J call TRBJ2-2; 12 bases are a match to TRBD1. The CDR3 covers 16 residues. Germline V lookup: CDR1 MDHEN, CDR2 SYDVKM. Trimming cost V 5 bases and J 6 bases; bases outside gene matches: 7.

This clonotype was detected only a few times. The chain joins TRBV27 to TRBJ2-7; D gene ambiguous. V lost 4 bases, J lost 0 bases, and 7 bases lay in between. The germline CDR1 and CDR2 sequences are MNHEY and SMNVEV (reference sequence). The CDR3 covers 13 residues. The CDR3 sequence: CASSSRISYEQYF. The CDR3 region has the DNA TGTGCCAGCAGTTCTCGAATCTCCTACGAGCAGTACTTC.

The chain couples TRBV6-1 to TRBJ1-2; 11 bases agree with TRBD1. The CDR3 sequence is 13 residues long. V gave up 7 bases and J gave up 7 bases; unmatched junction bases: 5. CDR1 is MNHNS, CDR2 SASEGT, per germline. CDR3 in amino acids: CASNPDRGLGYTF. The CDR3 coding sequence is TGTGCCAGCAATCCGGACAGGGGGCTTGGCTACACCTTC.

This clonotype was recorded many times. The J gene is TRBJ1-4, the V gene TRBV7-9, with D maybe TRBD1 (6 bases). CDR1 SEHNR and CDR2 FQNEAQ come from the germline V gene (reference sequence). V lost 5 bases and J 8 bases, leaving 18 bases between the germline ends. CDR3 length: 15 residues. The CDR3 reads CASSQTQGRREKLFF. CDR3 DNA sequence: TGTGCCAGCAGCCAGACACAGGGTCGTCGGGAAAAACTGTTTTTT.

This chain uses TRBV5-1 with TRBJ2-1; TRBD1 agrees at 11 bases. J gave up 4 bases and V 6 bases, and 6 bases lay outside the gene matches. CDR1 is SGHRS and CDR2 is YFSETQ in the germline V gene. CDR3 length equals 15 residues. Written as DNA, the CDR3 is TGCGCCAGCAACCGTGGACAGGGGGCTTACAATGAGCAGTTCTTC. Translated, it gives CASNRGQGAYNEQFF.

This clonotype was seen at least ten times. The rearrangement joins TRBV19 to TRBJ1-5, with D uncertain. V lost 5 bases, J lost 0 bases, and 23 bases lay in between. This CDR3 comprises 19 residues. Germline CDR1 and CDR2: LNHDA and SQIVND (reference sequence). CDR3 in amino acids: CASSLSLVNRQYSNQPQHF. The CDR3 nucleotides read TGTGCCAGTAGTTTAAGTCTCGTTAACAGACAATATAGCAATCAGCCCCAGCATTTT.

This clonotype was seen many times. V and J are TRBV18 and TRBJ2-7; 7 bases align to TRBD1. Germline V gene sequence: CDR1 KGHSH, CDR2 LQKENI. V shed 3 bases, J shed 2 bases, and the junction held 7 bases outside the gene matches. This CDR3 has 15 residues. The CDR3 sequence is CASSPFRDSTYEQYF. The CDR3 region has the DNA TGTGCCAGCTCACCCTTCCGGGACAGCACCTACGAGCAGTACTTC.

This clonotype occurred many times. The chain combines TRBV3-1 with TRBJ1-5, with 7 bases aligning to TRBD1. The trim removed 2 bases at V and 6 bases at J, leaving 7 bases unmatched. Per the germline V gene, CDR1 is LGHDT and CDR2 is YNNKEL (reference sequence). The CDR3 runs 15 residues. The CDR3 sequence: CASSQTGQSTQPQHF. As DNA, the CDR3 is TGTGCCAGCAGCCAAACGGGACAGTCAACTCAGCCCCAGCATTTT.

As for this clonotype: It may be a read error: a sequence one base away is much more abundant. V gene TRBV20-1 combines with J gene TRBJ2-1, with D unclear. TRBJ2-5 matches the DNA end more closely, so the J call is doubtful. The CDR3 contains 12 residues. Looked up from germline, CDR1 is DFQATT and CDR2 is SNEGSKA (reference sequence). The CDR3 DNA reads TGCAGTGCTAGGGGCGGAAGAGAGACCCAGTACTTC. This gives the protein CSARGGRETQYF.

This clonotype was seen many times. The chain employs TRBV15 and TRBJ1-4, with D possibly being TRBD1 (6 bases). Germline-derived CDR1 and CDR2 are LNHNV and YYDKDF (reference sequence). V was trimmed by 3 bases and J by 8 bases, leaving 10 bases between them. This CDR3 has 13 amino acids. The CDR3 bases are TGTGCCACCAGCAGGCAGGGGAGCGAAAAACTGTTTTTT. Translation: CATSRQGSEKLFF.

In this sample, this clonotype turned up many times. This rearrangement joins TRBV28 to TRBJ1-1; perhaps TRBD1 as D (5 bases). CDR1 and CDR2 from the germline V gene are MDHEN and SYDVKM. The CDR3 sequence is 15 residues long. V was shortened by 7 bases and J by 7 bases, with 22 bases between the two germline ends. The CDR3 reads CASTTGEAGRYEAFF. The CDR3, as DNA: TGTGCCAGCACCACAGGCGAGGCAGGGAGGTATGAAGCTTTCTTT. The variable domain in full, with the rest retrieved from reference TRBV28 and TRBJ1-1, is DVKVTQSSRYLVKRTGEKVFLECVQDMDHENMFWYRQDPGLGLRLIYFSYDVKMKEKGDIPEGYSVSREKKERFSLILESASTNQTSMYLCASTTGEAGRYEAFFGQGTRLTVV.

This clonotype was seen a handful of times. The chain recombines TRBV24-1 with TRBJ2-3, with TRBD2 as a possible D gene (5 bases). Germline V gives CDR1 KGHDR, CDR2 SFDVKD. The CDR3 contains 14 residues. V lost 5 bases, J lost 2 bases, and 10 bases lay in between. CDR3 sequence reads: CATSVPGSTDTQYF. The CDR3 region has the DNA TGTGCCACCAGTGTGCCGGGATCCACAGATACGCAGTATTTT.

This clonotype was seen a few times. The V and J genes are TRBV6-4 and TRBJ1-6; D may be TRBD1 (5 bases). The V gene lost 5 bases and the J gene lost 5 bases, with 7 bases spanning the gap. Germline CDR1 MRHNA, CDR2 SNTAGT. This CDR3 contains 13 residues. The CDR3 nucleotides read TGTGCCAGCAGTACGGGGGATAATTCACCCCTCCACTTT. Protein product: CASSTGDNSPLHF.

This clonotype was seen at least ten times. The CDR3 reads CSASSGGNTEAFF. The CDR3 nucleotides read TGCAGTGCTTCATCGGGTGGGAACACTGAAGCTTTCTTT. The rearrangement joins TRBV20-1 to TRBJ1-1, with D unclear. Trimming shortened V by 5 bases and J by 1 base, and 11 bases separated the two germline ends. This CDR3 has 13 residues. Germline CDR1 is DFQATT and CDR2 is SNEGSKA (reference sequence).

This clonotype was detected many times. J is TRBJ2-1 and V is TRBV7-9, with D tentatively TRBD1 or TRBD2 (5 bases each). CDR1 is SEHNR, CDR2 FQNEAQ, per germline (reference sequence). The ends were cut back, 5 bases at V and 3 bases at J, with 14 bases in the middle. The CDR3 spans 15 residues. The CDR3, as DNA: TGTGCCAGCAGCCCATCCCGGGACCACTACAATGAGCAGTTCTTC. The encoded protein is CASSPSRDHYNEQFF.